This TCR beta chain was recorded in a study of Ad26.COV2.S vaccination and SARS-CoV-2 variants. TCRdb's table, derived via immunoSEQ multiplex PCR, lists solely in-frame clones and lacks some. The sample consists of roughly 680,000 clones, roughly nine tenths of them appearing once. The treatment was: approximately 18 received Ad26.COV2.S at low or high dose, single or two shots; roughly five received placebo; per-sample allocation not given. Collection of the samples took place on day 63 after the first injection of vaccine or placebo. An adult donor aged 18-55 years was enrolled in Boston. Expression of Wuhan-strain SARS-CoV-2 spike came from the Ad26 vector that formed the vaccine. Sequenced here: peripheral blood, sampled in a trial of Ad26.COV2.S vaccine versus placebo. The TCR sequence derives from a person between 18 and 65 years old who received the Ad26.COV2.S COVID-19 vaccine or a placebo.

This CDR3 reads CASSEGQGYNSPLHF. CDR3 bases: TGTGCCAGCAGTGAAGGTCAGGGCTATAATTCACCCCTCCACTTT. The rearrangement joins TRBV2 to TRBJ1-6; D perhaps matches TRBD1 (5 bases). Germline V gene sequence: CDR1 SNHLY, CDR2 FYNNEI. V was clipped by 1 base and J by 3 bases, with 7 bases between them. This CDR3 is 15 amino acids long.